This T cell receptor (beta chain) comes out of a study of blood T cell repertoires in COVID-19. Background on the study: COVID-19 samples, acute and convalescent, were from the United States, Italy and Spain. From T cells, B-cell-depleted T cells, or PBMCs came the material, which was cDNA or gDNA.

In the original analysis: From reference gene primer amplification, estimates of nucleated cell counts were derived. TCRdb keeps only in-frame clones here, not all; method: immunoSEQ multiplex PCR. V and J calls and clone size are those listed in that table; D and trimming were worked out from the DNA. The data hold fewer than 250,000 clones, with 75% to 85% observed a single time. In germline, CDR1 is KGHSH, CDR2 LQKENI. This CDR3 spans 15 amino acids. The V end lost 4 bases, the J end lost 6 bases, and 15 bases lay between the germline ends. Sequencing used peripheral blood. This receptor was obtained from a woman aged 50 to 60 with acute or convalescent COVID-19. The V call is TRBV18, the J call TRBJ2-2; D perhaps matches TRBD2 (6 bases). The CDR3 DNA is TGTGCCAGCTCACAGACTAGAAAGGTTTCCGGGGAGCTGTTTTTT. This sequence encodes CASSQTRKVSGELFF.